This passage covers 5 T cell receptor beta chains from one sample sequenced in a study of cytomegalovirus exposure and HLA in healthy donors. The PCR was carried out with 60 Vbeta primers and 13 Jbeta primers. Profiled with immunoSEQ multiplex PCR; TCRdb holds only in-frame clones, not every one. This table has roughly 130,000 clones, around 59% appearing once. The specimen sequenced was PBMCs. These receptors were obtained from a male donor in good health and CMV-seronegative.

V is TRBV28 and J is TRBJ1-1; possible D gene TRBD1, 5 bases. Germline V lookup: CDR1 MDHEN, CDR2 SYDVKM. The CDR3 has 12 amino acids. V was cut by 5 bases and J by 4 bases, with 8 bases left in between. The CDR3 DNA follows: TGTGCCAGCAGTCCAGGGTTCACTGAAGCTTTCTTT. Translated, it gives CASSPGFTEAFF.

The chain links TRBV6-1 to TRBJ1-6; D gene ambiguous. The length of the CDR3 is 15 residues. The V gene's germline CDR1 is MNHNS and CDR2 SASEGT. With 1 base removed from V and 4 bases from J, the gap between germline ends came to 8 bases. The CDR3 bases are TGTGCCAGCAGTGAAGGCGGGCAATATAATTCACCCCTCCACTTT. Translating gives CASSEGGQYNSPLHF.

The chain employs TRBV6-5 and TRBJ2-7; 9 positions match TRBD2. With 2 bases clipped from V and 5 bases from J, the junction kept 10 bases outside the gene matches. The CDR3 runs to 16 residues. From germline, CDR1 is MNHEY and CDR2 SVGAGI. The CDR3 sequence is CASSYHPAGGPNEQYF. In DNA, the CDR3 is TGTGCCAGCAGTTACCACCCAGCGGGGGGCCCCAACGAGCAGTACTTC.

This clone has just a few counts. The chain recombines TRBV9 with TRBJ2-1; possibly TRBD2 for D (6 bases). V shed 1 base and J shed 4 bases, with 9 bases lying between them. There are 14 residues in the CDR3. Germline V gene lookup returns CDR1 SGDLS and CDR2 YYNGEE. The CDR3 here is CASSVRSGYNEQFF. The CDR3 nucleotides are TGTGCCAGCAGCGTACGGAGCGGGTACAATGAGCAGTTCTTC.

The table lists this clone with a count of one. The DNA for the CDR3 is TGCGCCAGCAGCCAAGAAACAGAGGATACGCAGTATTTT. Translating gives CASSQETEDTQYF. V is TRBV4-3 and J is TRBJ2-3; D gene ambiguous. Trimming removed 0 bases from V and 6 bases from J, with 7 bases in between. The CDR3 is made up of 13 amino acids. Looked up from germline, CDR1 is LGHNA and CDR2 is YSLEER.